This entry describes one T cell receptor beta chain. The record originates from a study of blood T cell repertoires in COVID-19. Study-level background: Collection of acute and convalescent COVID-19 samples took place in the United States, Italy and Spain.

Germline V CDR1 and CDR2: SGHNT, YYREEE (reference sequence). V was trimmed by 2 bases and J by 3 bases, leaving 11 bases between them. The CDR3 loop spans 15 amino acids. Source study methods: Amplification with reference gene primers provided the estimates of nucleated cell counts. Measured with immunoSEQ multiplex PCR; TCRdb has only the in-frame clones, and not every one. V and J calls and clone size come straight from that table; D and trimming were deduced from the DNA. The sample has 84,000 or so clones; 85% to 95% are singletons. The source of this sequence is an older woman with active COVID-19. Sequencing used peripheral blood. The rearrangement joins TRBV5-4 to TRBJ2-2; D is perhaps TRBD1 (6 bases). In DNA, the CDR3 is TGTGCCAGCAGCTTACAGGGAATGGACACCGGGGAGCTGTTTTTT. Translating it yields CASSLQGMDTGELFF.